This entry lists 30 T cell receptor beta chains sequenced from one sample in a study of shared clonotypes between healthy human individuals. Assay used: immunoSEQ multiplex PCR; TCRdb lists only in-frame clones, some missing. The sample has roughly 1 million clones, 70% to 80% seen once. Sequencing input: memory CD4+ T cells sorted from blood. Subset described: CD45RA-negative fraction. These TCRs come from a man aged 18-30 years in good health.

The chain uses TRBV10-3 and TRBJ1-5; D remains unclear. The CDR3 contains 12 residues. V lost 10 bases, J lost 4 bases, and 11 bases lay in between. Germline CDR1 ENHRY, CDR2 SYGVKD. The CDR3 DNA reads TGTGCCACTGCAGGAGTAAATCAGCCCCAGCATTTT. This gives the protein CATAGVNQPQHF.

The chain uses TRBV9 and TRBJ2-3, with D tentatively TRBD1 (7 bases). Trimming took 3 bases from V and 2 from J, leaving 13 bases between them. The CDR3 runs to 15 residues. Germline CDR1 SGDLS, CDR2 YYNGEE. The CDR3 loop reads CASSAGGIYTDTQYF. DNA for the CDR3: TGTGCCAGCAGCGCAGGGGGGATATACACAGATACGCAGTATTTT.

The chain has TRBV2 and TRBJ1-4; D is uncertain. This CDR3 region has 16 residues. Trimming pared 6 bases from V and 6 bases from J, leaving 20 bases between. The germline V gene encodes CDR1 SNHLY and CDR2 FYNNEI. This chain's CDR3 is CASSREGQAGHEKLFF. The CDR3 nucleotides read TGTGCCAGCAGCCGCGAAGGGCAGGCAGGACATGAAAAACTGTTTTTT.

The V and J genes are TRBV5-1 and TRBJ2-5, with TRBD2 identical over 8 bases. Germline CDR1 reads SGHRS; CDR2 reads YFSETQ. The CDR3 consists of 14 residues. J lost 5 bases, V lost 4 bases, and 7 bases had no gene match. The CDR3 DNA sequence: TGCGCCAGCAGCGCCGGACTAGCCTCGGAGACCCAGTACTTC. Its protein product is CASSAGLASETQYF.

The J gene is TRBJ1-6, the V gene TRBV2; a possible D gene is TRBD1 (6 bases). Germline values: CDR1 SNHLY, CDR2 FYNNEI. The CDR3 spans 14 residues. Trimming cost V 5 bases and J 7 bases, with 12 bases left between them. CDR3 in DNA: TGTGCCAGCAGTTGGACAGCCCGAAATTCACCCCTCCACTTT. Protein sequence: CASSWTARNSPLHF.

The V and J genes are TRBV29-1 and TRBJ1-2; D is unclear. Germline V gene sequence: CDR1 SQVTM, CDR2 ANQGSEA. The CDR3 runs to 14 residues. The V and J ends lost 4 bases and 1 base respectively, with 13 bases between them. Written as DNA, the CDR3 is TGCAGCGTTGCGCTTACATCTGGTAACTATGGCTACACCTTC. Translating it yields CSVALTSGNYGYTF.

Points on this clone: A far larger clone is a single base away, which makes a read error likely. This chain connects TRBV5-5 to TRBJ2-2; the D is unclear. The V gene's germline CDR1 is SGHKS and CDR2 YYEKEE (reference sequence). V was pared by 0 bases and J by 6 bases, with 3 bases between. CDR3 length: 12 residues. The CDR3 is CASSLDAGELFF. In nucleotides, the CDR3 is TGTGCCAGCAGCTTGGACGCCGGGGAGCTGTTTTTT.

The chain is built from TRBV4-1 and TRBJ1-5, with D possibly TRBD1 on 6 matching bases. The CDR3 is made up of 17 amino acids. Per the germline V gene, CDR1 is MGHRA and CDR2 is YSYEKL. Trimming took 0 bases from V and 2 from J, leaving 14 bases between them. The CDR3 region is CASSQESWRQGNQPQHF. The CDR3 nucleotides are TGCGCCAGCAGCCAAGAATCCTGGCGACAGGGCAATCAGCCCCAGCATTTT.

The chain joins TRBV7-8 to TRBJ1-5; unclear D gene. The V and J ends lost 5 bases and 0 bases respectively, with 11 bases between them. Germline CDR1 SGHVS, CDR2 FQNEAQ. There are 15 residues in the CDR3. CDR3: CASSRRQNSNQPQHF. The CDR3 DNA is TGTGCCAGCAGCCGCCGTCAGAATAGCAATCAGCCCCAGCATTTT.

This rearrangement joins TRBV6-1 to TRBJ1-1; a possible D gene is TRBD1 (5 bases). CDR3 length: 16 residues. The V gene lost 1 base and the J gene lost 4 bases, with 16 bases spanning the gap. Germline V gives CDR1 MNHNS, CDR2 SASEGT. CDR3 sequence (DNA): TGTGCCAGCAGTGAAGTAGGGGTTTCGGGTCCCACTGAAGCTTTCTTT. Translated: CASSEVGVSGPTEAFF.

On this clone: Different DNA sequences within this sample yield the same CDR3. The chain employs TRBV10-2 and TRBJ1-1; 9 bases line up with TRBD1. The CDR3 runs 14 residues. V lost 4 bases to trimming and J lost 4 bases; unmatched junction nucleotides: 4. Germline CDR1 reads WSHSY; CDR2 reads SAAADI. CDR3 nucleotide sequence: TGCGCCAGCAGTGGACAGGGGGAGGGCACTGAAGCTTTCTTT. Residues: CASSGQGEGTEAFF.

The table lists this clone with a few counts. The rearrangement uses TRBV19 and TRBJ1-1; 7 bases map to TRBD1. The CDR3 spans 15 residues. Germline V lookup: CDR1 LNHDA, CDR2 SQIVND (reference sequence). With V trimmed by 5 bases and J by 0 bases, 6 bases remained unmatched. CDR3 amino acids: CASSPRDRLNTEAFF. The CDR3, as DNA: TGTGCCAGTAGTCCCAGGGACAGATTGAACACTGAAGCTTTCTTT.

The V gene is TRBV7-9, the J gene TRBJ2-1; D might be TRBD1 or TRBD2, each matching 6 bases. The CDR3 contains 15 residues. The germline V gene has CDR1 SEHNR and CDR2 FQNEAQ (reference sequence). V lost 3 bases and J 4 bases, leaving 13 bases between the germline ends. The CDR3 region is CASSFDGGPYNEQFF. In nucleotides, the CDR3 is TGTGCCAGCAGCTTTGACGGGGGCCCTTACAATGAGCAGTTCTTC.

The gene calls are TRBV10-3 and TRBJ2-3; 11 nucleotides line up with TRBD1. In germline, CDR1 is ENHRY, CDR2 SYGVKD. The CDR3 contains 15 residues. After removal of 7 bases from V and 6 bases from J, the junction contained 9 bases not matched to a gene. CDR3 region: CAIKAGQGAGDTQYF. As DNA, the CDR3 is TGTGCCATCAAGGCTGGACAGGGGGCGGGGGATACGCAGTATTTT.

The chain couples TRBV30 to TRBJ2-7; 7 bases align to TRBD1. The CDR3 runs 14 residues. Unmatched junction bases numbered 9, after V lost 4 bases and J lost 3 bases. Looked up from germline, CDR1 is GTSNPN and CDR2 is SVGIG (reference sequence). The CDR3 coding sequence is TGTGCCTGGACGAGACAGGGTCTTTTCTACGAGCAGTACTTC. It is translated as CAWTRQGLFYEQYF.

The V and J genes are TRBV30 and TRBJ2-5; a weak D match, TRBD1 (7 bases). The J call may be in error: the DNA end matches TRBJ2-7 better. Germline loops: CDR1 GTSNPN, CDR2 SVGIG (reference sequence). The length of the CDR3 is 15 residues. The CDR3 loop is CAWSVRAGGRNEQYF. DNA of the CDR3: TGTGCCTGGAGTGTACGGGCAGGGGGGCGTAACGAGCAGTACTTC.

This clone was seen a handful of times. In the same sample, other DNA sequences code for this CDR3. The genes are TRBV5-1 and TRBJ2-1; D may be TRBD2 (5 bases). The V gene's germline CDR1 is SGHRS and CDR2 YFSETQ. The CDR3 totals 14 residues. Trimming left V 0 bases short and J 4 bases short, with 8 bases between. CDR3 bases: TGCGCCAGCAGCTTGGATGGGAGTTACAATGAGCAGTTCTTC. It encodes CASSLDGSYNEQFF.

This clone has more than one count but fewer than ten. V and J are TRBV19 and TRBJ1-5, with a tentative D call TRBD1 (6 bases). In germline, CDR1 is LNHDA, CDR2 SQIVND (reference sequence). V dropped 10 bases and J dropped 0 bases, with 13 bases sitting between them. The CDR3 covers 14 residues. The CDR3 reads CATHQGPSNQPQHF. The CDR3 bases are TGTGCCACCCACCAGGGGCCTAGCAATCAGCCCCAGCATTTT.

The V call is TRBV5-1, the J call TRBJ1-2; maybe TRBD1 (5 bases). Trimming left V 3 bases short and J 6 bases short, with 21 bases between. Germline lookup yields CDR1 SGHRS and CDR2 YFSETQ. This CDR3 has 16 amino acids. CDR3 bases: TGCGCCAGCAGCTCTGCTGCAGGGAGGGGAAAGGATGGCTACACCTTC. It encodes CASSSAAGRGKDGYTF.

This clone was seen just once. The gene calls are TRBV6-1 and TRBJ1-4, with 11 bases fitting TRBD1. Germline V gene data show CDR1 as MNHNS and CDR2 as SASEGT. Trimming removed 6 bases from V and 6 bases from J; junction bases left unmatched: 6. This CDR3 comprises 15 residues. The CDR3 loop reads CASSAMGQGDEKLFF. The CDR3 region has the DNA TGTGCCAGCAGCGCCATGGGACAGGGGGATGAAAAACTGTTTTTT.

The chain carries TRBV10-3 and TRBJ2-1; D unresolved. CDR3 length: 11 residues. Trimming pared 3 bases from V and 12 bases from J, leaving 9 bases between. The germline CDR1 and CDR2 sequences are ENHRY and SYGVKD. The CDR3 reads CAISDLGGQFF. DNA for the CDR3: TGTGCCATCAGTGACCTGGGCGGGCAGTTCTTC.

The rearrangement links TRBV19 to TRBJ1-1, with a weak D call TRBD1 (6 bases). The germline V gene has CDR1 LNHDA and CDR2 SQIVND (reference sequence). CDR3 length: 13 amino acids. The V end lost 6 bases, the J end lost 2 bases, and 10 bases lay between the germline ends. The CDR3 loop is CASSPGHNTEAFF. The CDR3 nucleotides are TGTGCCAGTAGCCCGGGACACAACACTGAAGCTTTCTTT.

This clone appeared a few times. The rearrangement joins TRBV27 to TRBJ2-2, with a possible D match to TRBD1 (6 bases). Germline lookup yields CDR1 MNHEY and CDR2 SMNVEV (reference sequence). This CDR3 has 18 amino acids. With 4 bases removed from V and 5 bases from J, the gap between germline ends came to 23 bases. The CDR3 coding sequence is TGTGCCAGCAGTTCAGATACGGACAGCCTTTCTAATACCGGGGAGCTGTTTTTT. It is translated as CASSSDTDSLSNTGELFF.

The chain has TRBV4-3 and TRBJ1-6; the D is unclear. The CDR3 extends over 17 amino acids. CDR1 LGHNA and CDR2 YSLEER come from the germline V gene. Trimming took off 0 bases at V and 1 base at J, with 10 bases between the two ends. The CDR3 bases are TGCGCCAGCAGCCAAGATGCCGGAAGGTCCTATAATTCACCCCTCCACTTT. Its translation: CASSQDAGRSYNSPLHF.

The sample holds one count of this clone. The rearrangement uses TRBV11-3 and TRBJ1-1; D perhaps matches TRBD1 (5 bases). The CDR3 contains 15 residues. Germline V lookup: CDR1 SGHNT, CDR2 YENEEA. V lost 0 bases and J lost 1, with 9 bases in between. The CDR3 DNA is TGTGCCAGCAGCTTAGATGGCGGGGGGAACACTGAAGCTTTCTTT. Its translation: CASSLDGGGNTEAFF.

This clone has just a few counts. This sequence joins TRBV18 and TRBJ2-7, with TRBD2 matching 13 bases. This CDR3 region has 16 residues. The V and J ends lost 5 bases and 3 bases, in that order; junction bases with no gene match: 7. From germline, CDR1 is KGHSH and CDR2 LQKENI. The CDR3 protein is CASSTGLAGALYEQYF. The CDR3 DNA is TGTGCCAGCTCAACCGGACTAGCGGGAGCACTCTACGAGCAGTACTTC. Full variable domain (missing parts from reference TRBV18 and TRBJ2-7): NAGVMQNPRHLVRRRGQEARLRCSPMKGHSHVYWYRQLPEEGLKFMVYLQKENIIDESGMPKERFSAEFPKEGPSILRIQQVVRGDSAAYFCASSTGLAGALYEQYFGPGTRLTVT.

CDR3 sequence: CASSYYSNQPQHF. DNA for the CDR3: TGTGCCAGCAGTTACTATAGCAATCAGCCCCAGCATTTT. The chain links TRBV6-5 to TRBJ1-5; D not certain. Germline V CDR1 and CDR2: MNHEY, SVGAGI. The CDR3 covers 13 residues. The V and J ends lost 1 base and 0 bases respectively, with 1 base between them.

The chain couples TRBV27 to TRBJ1-5; 9 bases line up with TRBD1. This CDR3 has 18 residues. Germline lookup yields CDR1 MNHEY and CDR2 SMNVEV (reference sequence). V was clipped by 0 bases and J by 0 bases; unmatched bases: 6. The CDR3 loop reads CASSLSGTGSFSNQPQHF. The DNA of the CDR3 is TGTGCCAGCAGTTTATCGGGGACAGGGTCCTTTAGCAATCAGCCCCAGCATTTT.

This clone was observed once. This chain links TRBV18 with TRBJ2-1; D not certain. Trimming removed 1 base at V and 6 bases at J, with 10 bases between. CDR1 and CDR2 (germline): KGHSH, LQKENI. The CDR3 extends over 14 amino acids. CDR3 region: CASSPREPANEQFF. In DNA, the CDR3 is TGTGCCAGCTCACCACGAGAGCCGGCCAATGAGCAGTTCTTC. Complete variable domain (other parts from reference TRBV18 and TRBJ2-1): NAGVMQNPRHLVRRRGQEARLRCSPMKGHSHVYWYRQLPEEGLKFMVYLQKENIIDESGMPKERFSAEFPKEGPSILRIQQVVRGDSAAYFCASSPREPANEQFFGPGTRLTVL.

With regard to this clone: Other DNA sequences of this sample code for an identical CDR3. V and J are TRBV28 and TRBJ2-7, with D uncertain. The CDR3 covers 13 residues. V was clipped by 3 bases and J by 1 base, with 7 bases between them. The germline CDR1 and CDR2 sequences are MDHEN and SYDVKM. The CDR3 DNA follows: TGTGCCAGCAGTTTCTCTGGGTCCTACGAGCAGTACTTC. Protein sequence: CASSFSGSYEQYF.